The sequence of this T cell receptor beta chain was determined in a study of glioma-infiltrating T cells after dendritic cell vaccination. The overall study: Autologous tumor lysate-pulsed dendritic cell vaccination was given between the early 2000s and the early 2010s.

Study outcomes and limitations: Higher pretreatment TIL content predicted longer progression-free time and survival. Only a small number of patients had complete blood and tumor samples.

The V end was cut by 4 bases, the J end by 3 bases, with 10 bases between. The germline V gene has CDR1 SQVTM and CDR2 ANQGSEA. The CDR3 sequence is 13 residues long. Primers: 60 V beta forward and 13 J beta reverse. The protocol was immunoSEQ multiplex PCR, while the TCRdb copy is restricted to in-frame clones and leaves out a portion. There are more than 95,000 clones in the sample; 90% occur only once, and more than 2.5% lies in the top ten. Time point defined: after dendritic cell vaccination, including at tumor progression/relapse. Comment on this clone: Its antigen is as yet unknown.

The material was blood, obtained after dendritic cell vaccination. The receptor was isolated from a human donor with glioblastoma. The V and J genes are TRBV29-1 and TRBJ2-1; D is perhaps TRBD1 (6 bases). The CDR3 loop reads CSVVQGLYNEQFF. Here the CDR3 DNA reads TGCAGCGTTGTGCAGGGGCTCTACAATGAGCAGTTCTTC.